This TCR beta chain comes out of a study of OX40 agonist ivuxolimab in advanced cancers. Study-wide background: Prior anti-PD-1, anti-PD-L1 or anti-CTLA-4 therapy did not bar entry, and approximately 43% had some. Three patients showed partial responses: one hepatocellular carcinoma and two cutaneous melanoma cases.

Sequencing used immunoSEQ multiplex PCR; TCRdb keeps in-frame clones, though not all of them. The sample lists about 100,000 clones; 70% to 90% were seen once. The length of the CDR3 is 12 residues. Trimming cost V 5 bases and J 10 bases, with 12 bases left between them. Germline V CDR1 and CDR2: LNHDA, SQIVND (reference sequence). V gene TRBV19 combines with J gene TRBJ1-5; D is unresolved. Sequences were derived from CD4+ or CD8+ T cells sorted from blood, sampled in a trial of the OX40 agonist ivuxolimab. The TCR was taken from an adult with an advanced solid tumor such as melanoma, head and neck, liver or kidney cancer. CDR3 loop: CASSPPLLPQHF. CDR3 bases: TGTGCCAGTAGTCCTCCACTCCTCCCCCAGCATTTT.